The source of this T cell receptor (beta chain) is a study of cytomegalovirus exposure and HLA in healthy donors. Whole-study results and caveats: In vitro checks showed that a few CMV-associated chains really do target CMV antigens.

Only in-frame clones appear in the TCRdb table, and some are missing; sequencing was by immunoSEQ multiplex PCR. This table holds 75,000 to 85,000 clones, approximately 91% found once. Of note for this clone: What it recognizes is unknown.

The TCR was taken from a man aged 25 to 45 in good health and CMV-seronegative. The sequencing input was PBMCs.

This CDR3 is CATSREQGRNTGELFF. The CDR3 coding sequence is TGTGCCACCAGCAGAGAACAGGGGCGAAACACCGGGGAGCTGTTTTTT. The genes are TRBV15 and TRBJ2-2; 7 positions match TRBD1. From germline, CDR1 is LNHNV and CDR2 YYDKDF (reference sequence). CDR3 length: 16 residues. The J segment lost 2 bases and the V segment lost 0 bases, leaving 3 bases of the junction unmatched.